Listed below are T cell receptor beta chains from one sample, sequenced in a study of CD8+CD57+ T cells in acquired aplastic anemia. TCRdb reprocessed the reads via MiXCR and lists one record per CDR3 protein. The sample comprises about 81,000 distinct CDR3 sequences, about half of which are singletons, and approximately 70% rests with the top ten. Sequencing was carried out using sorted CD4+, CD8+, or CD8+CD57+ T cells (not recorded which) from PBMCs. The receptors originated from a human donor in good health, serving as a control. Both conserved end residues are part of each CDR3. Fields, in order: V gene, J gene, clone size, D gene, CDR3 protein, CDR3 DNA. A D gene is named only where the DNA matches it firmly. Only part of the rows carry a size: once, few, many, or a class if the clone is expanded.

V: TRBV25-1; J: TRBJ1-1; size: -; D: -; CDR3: CASSSGGVAEAFF; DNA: TGTGCCAGCAGTTCAGGAGGAGTCGCTGAAGCTTTCTTT
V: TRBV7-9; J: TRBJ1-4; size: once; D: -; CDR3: CASSHNEKLFF; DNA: TGTGCCAGCAGCCATAATGAAAAACTGTTTTTT
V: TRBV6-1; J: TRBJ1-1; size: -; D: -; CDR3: CASRLQENTEAFF; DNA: TGTGCCAGCAGGTTACAGGAGAACACTGAAGCTTTCTTT
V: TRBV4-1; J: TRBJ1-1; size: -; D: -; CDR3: CASSQENTKAFF; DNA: TGCGCCAGCAGCCAGGAAAACACTAAAGCTTTCTTT
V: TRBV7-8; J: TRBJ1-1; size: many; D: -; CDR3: CASSLDANTEAFF; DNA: TGTGCCAGCAGCTTAGACGCCAACACTGAAGCTTTCTTT
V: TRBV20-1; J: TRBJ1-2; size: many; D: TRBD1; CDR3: CSVRTGVDYGYTF; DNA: TGCAGTGTCCGGACAGGGGTGGACTATGGCTACACCTTC
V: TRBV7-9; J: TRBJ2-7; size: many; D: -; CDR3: CASSLAETPYEQYF; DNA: TGTGCCAGCAGCTTAGCGGAAACCCCCTACGAGCAGTACTTC
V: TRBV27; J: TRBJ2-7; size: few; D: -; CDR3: CASSFGGGSYEQYF; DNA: TGTGCCAGCAGTTTCGGAGGGGGCTCCTACGAGCAGTACTTC
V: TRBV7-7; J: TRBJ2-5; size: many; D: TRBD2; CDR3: CASSLVLAGVETQYF; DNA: TGTGCCAGCAGCTTAGTACTAGCGGGAGTAGAGACCCAGTACTTC
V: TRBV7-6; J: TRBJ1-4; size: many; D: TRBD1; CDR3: CASSSGTGVKLFF; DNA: TGTGCCAGCAGCTCCGGGACAGGGGTGAAACTGTTTTTT
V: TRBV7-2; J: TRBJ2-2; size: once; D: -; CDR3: CASSLEVGELFF; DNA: TGTGCCAGCAGCTTAGAGGTCGGGGAGCTGTTTTTT
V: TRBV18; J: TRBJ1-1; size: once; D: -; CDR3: CASSPPNREGTEAFF; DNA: TGTGCCAGCTCACCACCAAACAGGGAGGGGACTGAAGCTTTCTTT
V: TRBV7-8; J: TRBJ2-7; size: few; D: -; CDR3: CASSLSTYEQYF; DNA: TGTGCCAGCAGCTTATCCACCTACGAGCAGTACTTC
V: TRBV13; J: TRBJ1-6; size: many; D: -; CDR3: CASSFAGRPNSPLHF; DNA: TGTGCCAGCAGCTTCGCAGGGAGGCCTAATTCACCCCTCCACTTT
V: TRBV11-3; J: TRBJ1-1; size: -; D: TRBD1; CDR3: CASSLHRGGNTEAFF; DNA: TGTGCCAGCAGCTTACACAGGGGGGGGAACACTGAAGCTTTCTTT
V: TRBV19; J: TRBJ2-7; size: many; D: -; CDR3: CASSIGAVDEQYF; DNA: TGTGCCAGTAGTATTGGGGCGGTGGACGAGCAGTACTTC
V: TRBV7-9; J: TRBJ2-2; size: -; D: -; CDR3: CASSLEGFGELFF; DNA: TGTGCCAGCAGCTTAGAGGGATTCGGGGAGCTGTTTTTT
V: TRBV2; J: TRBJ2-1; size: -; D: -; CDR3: CASRGAEQFF; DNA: TGTGCCAGCAGGGGGGCGGAGCAGTTCTTC
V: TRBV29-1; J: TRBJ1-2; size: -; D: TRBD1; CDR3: CSVSGGQWFNLGYTF; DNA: TGCAGCGTGTCTGGGGGACAGTGGTTTAATCTTGGCTACACCTTC
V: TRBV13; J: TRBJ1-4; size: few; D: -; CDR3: CASSQEGEEKLFF; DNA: TGTGCCAGCAGCCAAGAGGGGGAGGAAAAACTGTTTTTT
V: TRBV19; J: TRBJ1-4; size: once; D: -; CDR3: CASCRGRINEKLFF; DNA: TGTGCCAGTTGCCGAGGACGGATAAATGAAAAACTGTTTTTT
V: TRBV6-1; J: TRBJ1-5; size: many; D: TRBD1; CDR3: CASSSTGGAGQPQHF; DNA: TGTGCCAGCAGCTCGACAGGGGGCGCGGGTCAGCCCCAGCATTTT
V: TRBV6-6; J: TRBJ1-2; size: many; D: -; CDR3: CASSYSGGDGYTF; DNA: TGTGCCAGCAGTTACTCGGGAGGGGATGGCTACACCTTC
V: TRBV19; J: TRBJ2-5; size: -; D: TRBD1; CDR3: CASSAGTGGETQYF; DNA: TGTGCCAGTAGCGCCGGGACAGGAGGAGAGACCCAGTACTTC
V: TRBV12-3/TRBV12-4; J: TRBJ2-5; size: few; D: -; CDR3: CASSFILRDANQETQYF; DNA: TGTGCCAGCAGTTTTATTCTCCGAGACGCCAACCAAGAGACCCAGTACTTC
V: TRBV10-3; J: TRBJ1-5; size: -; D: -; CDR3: CATRSTEGDNQPQHF; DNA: TGTGCCACCCGATCGACGGAGGGGGATAATCAGCCCCAGCATTTT
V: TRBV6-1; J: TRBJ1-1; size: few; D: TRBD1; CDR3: CAAGQGTNTEAFF; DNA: TGTGCCGCGGGACAGGGGACGAACACTGAAGCTTTCTTT
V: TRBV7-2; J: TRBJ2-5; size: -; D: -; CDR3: CASSFRVRETQYF; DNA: TGTGCCAGCAGCTTCAGGGTTAGGGAGACCCAGTACTTC
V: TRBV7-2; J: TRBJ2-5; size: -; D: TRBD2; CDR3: CASSTGGVETQYF; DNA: TGTGCCAGCTCCACGGGGGGGGTAGAGACCCAGTACTTC
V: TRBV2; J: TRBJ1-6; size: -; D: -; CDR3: CAGGTEGSPLHF; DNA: TGCGCCGGCGGCACAGAAGGATCACCCCTCCACTTT
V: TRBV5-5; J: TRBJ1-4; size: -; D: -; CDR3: CASSLNQGNEKLSF; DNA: TGTGCCAGCAGCTTGAACCAGGGTAATGAAAAACTGTCTTTT
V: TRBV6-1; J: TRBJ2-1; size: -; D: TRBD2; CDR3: CASSTSGRSDEQFF; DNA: TGTGCCAGCAGCACTAGCGGGAGATCTGATGAGCAGTTCTTC
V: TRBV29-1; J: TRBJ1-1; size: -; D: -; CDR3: CSGAKNTEAFF; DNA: TGCAGCGGGGCTAAGAACACTGAAGCTTTCTTT
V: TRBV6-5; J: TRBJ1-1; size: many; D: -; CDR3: CASSYRGTTEAFF; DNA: TGTGCCAGCAGTTACCGGGGGACCACTGAAGCTTTCTTT
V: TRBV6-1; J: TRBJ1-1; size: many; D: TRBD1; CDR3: CASRQGARGTEAFF; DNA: TGTGCCAGCAGACAGGGGGCCCGAGGGACTGAAGCTTTCTTT
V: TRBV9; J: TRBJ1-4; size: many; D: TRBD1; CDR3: CASSSGTGSEKLFF; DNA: TGTGCCAGCAGCTCCGGGACAGGGAGTGAAAAACTGTTTTTT
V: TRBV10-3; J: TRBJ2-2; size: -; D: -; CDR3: CAISRDLPSNTGELFF; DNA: TGTGCCATCAGTCGGGACCTACCCTCGAACACCGGGGAGCTGTTTTTT
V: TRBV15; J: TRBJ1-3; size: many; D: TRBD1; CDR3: CATSITGAGNTIYF; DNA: TGTGCCACCAGCATCACAGGGGCTGGAAACACCATATATTTT
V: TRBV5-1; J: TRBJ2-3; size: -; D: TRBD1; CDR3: CASSSKQQGAKDTQYF; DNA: TGCGCCAGCAGCTCGAAACAACAGGGGGCCAAAGATACGCAGTATTTT
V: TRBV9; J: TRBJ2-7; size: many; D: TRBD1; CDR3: CASSVGTANGEQYF; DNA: TGTGCCAGCAGCGTTGGGACAGCTAATGGGGAGCAGTACTTC
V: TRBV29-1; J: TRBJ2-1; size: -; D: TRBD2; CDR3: CSVEQIGLAGVWGVRHEQFF; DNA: TGCAGCGTTGAACAGATAGGACTAGCGGGAGTGTGGGGGGTTAGGCATGAGCAGTTCTTC